A selection of T cell receptor beta chains follows, all from one sample in a study of post-analysis software for immune sequencing data. Via MiXCR, TCRdb re-called the PCR reads, giving one row per CDR3 protein. The data show about 770,000 distinct CDR3 sequences, around 45% seen once. The sequenced material came from blood. Receptors originate from a girl between 5 and 17 years old with multiple sclerosis. The CDR3 runs from the conserved cysteine through the conserved F or W. Each record gives: V gene, J gene, CDR3 length, CDR3 protein.

v_call: TRBV9; j_call: TRBJ2-1; cdr3_length: 15; cdr3_aa: CASSVATGGVDEQFF
v_call: TRBV20-1; j_call: -; cdr3_length: 14; cdr3_aa: CSAPRGAVTETQYF
v_call: TRBV12-3/TRBV12-4; j_call: TRBJ2-5; cdr3_length: 15; cdr3_aa: CASTLEYPFQETQYF
v_call: TRBV12-3/TRBV12-4; j_call: TRBJ2-4; cdr3_length: 15; cdr3_aa: CASSREAGGLGEQYF
v_call: TRBV12-3/TRBV12-4; j_call: TRBJ1-1; cdr3_length: 16; cdr3_aa: CASSVGTGTVNTEAFF
v_call: TRBV20-1; j_call: TRBJ2-7; cdr3_length: 14; cdr3_aa: CSASKTRNSYEQYF
v_call: TRBV18; j_call: TRBJ2-5; cdr3_length: 13; cdr3_aa: CASSPLVGETQYF
v_call: TRBV5-5; j_call: TRBJ2-5; cdr3_length: 18; cdr3_aa: CASSPGVAGGPPLETQYF
v_call: TRBV11-2; j_call: TRBJ2-1; cdr3_length: 13; cdr3_aa: CASSLGLINEQFF
v_call: TRBV15; j_call: TRBJ2-7; cdr3_length: 14; cdr3_aa: CATSVDRGRYEQYF
v_call: TRBV20-1; j_call: TRBJ2-1; cdr3_length: 17; cdr3_aa: CSARERTAGGPEDEQFF
v_call: TRBV29-1; j_call: TRBJ2-3; cdr3_length: 15; cdr3_aa: CSVLILAGSRDTQYF
v_call: TRBV7-9; j_call: TRBJ2-7; cdr3_length: 14; cdr3_aa: CASSPAARYYEQYF
v_call: TRBV12-3/TRBV12-4; j_call: TRBJ1-1; cdr3_length: 14; cdr3_aa: CASSMGMRNTEAFF
v_call: TRBV7-9; j_call: TRBJ2-5; cdr3_length: 16; cdr3_aa: CASSLVGDRGMETQYF
v_call: TRBV9; j_call: TRBJ2-4; cdr3_length: 10; cdr3_aa: CASSVDIQYF
v_call: TRBV6-4; j_call: TRBJ2-3; cdr3_length: 17; cdr3_aa: CASSDSAGGAGTDTQYF
v_call: TRBV27; j_call: -; cdr3_length: 16; cdr3_aa: CASSLSIADVPSEQYF
v_call: TRBV5-1; j_call: TRBJ2-3; cdr3_length: 17; cdr3_aa: CASSLEVAGGPEDTQYF
v_call: TRBV2; j_call: TRBJ1-4; cdr3_length: 11; cdr3_aa: CAGRSWEKLFF
v_call: TRBV9; j_call: TRBJ2-1; cdr3_length: 15; cdr3_aa: CASSVFPVSYNEQFF
v_call: TRBV7-9; j_call: TRBJ2-6; cdr3_length: 16; cdr3_aa: CASSPEDISGANVLTF
v_call: TRBV29-1; j_call: TRBJ2-1; cdr3_length: 15; cdr3_aa: CSGTSGRSSYNEQFF
v_call: TRBV15; j_call: TRBJ2-3; cdr3_length: 20; cdr3_aa: CAASMPGLAGRGRTTDTQYF
v_call: TRBV6-1; j_call: TRBJ2-1; cdr3_length: 12; cdr3_aa: CASSDLTNEQFF
v_call: TRBV6-1; j_call: TRBJ1-5; cdr3_length: 17; cdr3_aa: CASREPTGRTSNQPQHF
v_call: TRBV15; j_call: TRBJ1-5; cdr3_length: 16; cdr3_aa: CATSSPDRGANQPQHF
v_call: TRBV7-9; j_call: TRBJ2-3; cdr3_length: 18; cdr3_aa: CASSRAELALLNTDTQYF
v_call: TRBV20-1; j_call: TRBJ1-5; cdr3_length: 12; cdr3_aa: CSVTGLDQPQHF
v_call: TRBV5-1; j_call: TRBJ2-7; cdr3_length: 15; cdr3_aa: CASSLLPSMTYEQYF
v_call: TRBV12-3/TRBV12-4; j_call: TRBJ2-3; cdr3_length: 16; cdr3_aa: CASSSLSGLGTDTQYF
v_call: TRBV12-3/TRBV12-4; j_call: TRBJ2-3; cdr3_length: 16; cdr3_aa: CASTEYGGQRTDTQYF
v_call: TRBV9; j_call: -; cdr3_length: 14; cdr3_aa: CASSVGVGNYEQYF
v_call: TRBV30; j_call: TRBJ2-1; cdr3_length: 15; cdr3_aa: CAWSVRASGSNEQFF
v_call: TRBV7-9; j_call: TRBJ2-5; cdr3_length: 16; cdr3_aa: CASSLSYGRTQETQYF
v_call: TRBV7-2; j_call: TRBJ2-4; cdr3_length: 16; cdr3_aa: CASSRTGGSTKNIQYF
v_call: TRBV2; j_call: TRBJ2-1; cdr3_length: 12; cdr3_aa: CASSGAPAEQFF
v_call: TRBV7-2; j_call: -; cdr3_length: 14; cdr3_aa: CASTHMGGSYEQYF
v_call: TRBV24-1; j_call: TRBJ2-1; cdr3_length: 15; cdr3_aa: CATSDGRLSYNEQFF
v_call: TRBV5-1; j_call: TRBJ2-7; cdr3_length: 14; cdr3_aa: CASSFSQGPYEQYF
v_call: TRBV6-1; j_call: TRBJ2-7; cdr3_length: 13; cdr3_aa: CASSEAGDYEQYF
v_call: TRBV7-9; j_call: TRBJ2-5; cdr3_length: 13; cdr3_aa: CASSGQGVETQYF
v_call: TRBV5-1; j_call: TRBJ1-2; cdr3_length: 13; cdr3_aa: CASSRTGANGYTF